The 18 T cell receptor beta chains below all came from one sample that was sequenced in a study of blood T cell repertoires in COVID-19. Generated by immunoSEQ multiplex PCR, the TCRdb table keeps only in-frame clones and is missing some. The sample lists some 88,000 clones, 65% to 90% seen once, with 3.8% in the top ten. Sequenced material: peripheral blood. The receptors shown here come from a man in his sixties with acute or convalescent COVID-19.

The chain uses TRBV18 and TRBJ2-3, with 8 bases lining up with TRBD1. The V segment lost 2 bases and the J segment 1 base; nucleotides outside the gene matches: 2. CDR1 and CDR2 (germline): KGHSH, LQKENI. The CDR3 spans 15 residues. CDR3 coding DNA: TGTGCCAGCTCACCAGGGACAGGCCGCACAGATACGCAGTATTTT. This encodes CASSPGTGRTDTQYF.

The chain joins TRBV19 to TRBJ1-2; 8 nucleotides agree with TRBD1. The CDR3 runs to 16 residues. The V and J ends lost 0 bases and 3 bases, in that order; junction bases with no gene match: 6. The germline gives CDR1 LNHDA, CDR2 SQIVND (reference sequence). In nucleotides, the CDR3 is TGTGCCAGTAGTATAGACTCAGGGGGCACGGACTATGGCTACACCTTC. Translation gives CASSIDSGGTDYGYTF. Drawing the rest from reference TRBV19 and TRBJ1-2, the complete variable domain is DGGITQSPKYLFRKEGQNVTLSCEQNLNHDAMYWYRQDPGQGLRLIYYSQIVNDFQKGDIAEGYSVSREKKESFPLTVTSAQKNPTAFYLCASSIDSGGTDYGYTFGSGTRLTVV.

The CDR3 protein is CASSSTPSGSTDTQYF. The CDR3 DNA reads TGTGCCAGCAGTTCGACTCCTAGCGGGAGCACAGATACGCAGTATTTT. The chain has TRBV6-5 and TRBJ2-3, with TRBD2 matching over 8 bases. This CDR3 comprises 16 residues. Germline values: CDR1 MNHEY, CDR2 SVGAGI. Germline trimming cut 4 bases from V and 0 bases from J; bases unmatched to any gene: 6.

The CDR3 DNA follows: TGTGCCAGCAGCGTCGGGACTACTCAAAAGGGGGAGACCCAGTACTTC. Amino acid sequence: CASSVGTTQKGETQYF. This rearrangement joins TRBV9 to TRBJ2-5; 7 bases fit TRBD2. J gave up 5 bases and V 2 bases, and 12 bases lay outside the gene matches. This CDR3 is 16 amino acids long. Germline lookup yields CDR1 SGDLS and CDR2 YYNGEE.

In its sample, this clone was seen once. The genes are TRBV2 and TRBJ2-7; tentative D call: TRBD2 (5 bases). V dropped 8 bases and J dropped 0 bases, with 14 bases sitting between them. CDR3 size: 14 residues. Germline CDR1 is SNHLY and CDR2 is FYNNEI. The CDR3: CASRIGLFSYEQYF. For the CDR3, the DNA is TGTGCCAGCCGGATCGGACTTTTCTCCTACGAGCAGTACTTC.

This rearrangement joins TRBV6-5 to TRBJ2-7, with 9 bases that match TRBD2. The germline V gene has CDR1 MNHEY and CDR2 SVGAGI. J lost 3 bases, V lost 8 bases, and 11 bases had no gene match. This CDR3 is 15 amino acids long. This chain's CDR3 is CASSKASGALYEQYF. Written as DNA, the CDR3 is TGTGCCAGCTCGAAGGCTAGCGGGGCCCTCTACGAGCAGTACTTC.

This clone showed up just a few times. The rearrangement joins TRBV27 to TRBJ2-3; TRBD1 agrees at 9 bases. Germline loops: CDR1 MNHEY, CDR2 SMNVEV (reference sequence). Trimming cost V 6 bases and J 7 bases; bases outside gene matches: 14. The CDR3 loop spans 16 amino acids. The CDR3 loop is CASSHRTGDRRNTQYF. The CDR3 DNA sequence: TGTGCCAGCAGCCACAGGACAGGGGACCGGAGGAATACGCAGTATTTT.

The chain couples TRBV27 to TRBJ1-1, with TRBD1 as a possible D gene (5 bases). The V gene's germline CDR1 is MNHEY and CDR2 SMNVEV (reference sequence). The CDR3 runs to 16 residues. V was shortened by 2 bases and J by 4 bases, with 17 bases between the two germline ends. CDR3 bases: TGTGCCAGCAGTTTAGTAGGGGTGGGTTTAGGCACTGAAGCTTTCTTT. It is translated as CASSLVGVGLGTEAFF.

This sequence joins TRBV5-1 and TRBJ2-3; TRBD2 agrees at 8 bases. The CDR3 consists of 16 residues. Germline CDR1 reads SGHRS; CDR2 reads YFSETQ. Trimming cost V 2 bases and J 2 bases; bases outside gene matches: 7. The CDR3 sequence is CASSFGAGASTDTQYF. DNA of the CDR3: TGCGCCAGCAGCTTCGGAGCGGGGGCCTCCACAGATACGCAGTATTTT. Complete variable domain (other parts from reference TRBV5-1 and TRBJ2-3): KAGVTQTPRYLIKTRGQQVTLSCSPISGHRSVSWYQQTPGQGLQFLFEYFSETQRNKGNFPGRFSGRQFSNSRSEMNVSTLELGDSALYLCASSFGAGASTDTQYFGPGTRLTVL.

The J gene is TRBJ2-6, the V gene TRBV5-1, with unresolved D. Germline-derived CDR1 and CDR2 are SGHRS and YFSETQ. The V end lost 5 bases, the J end lost 1 base, and 10 bases lay between the germline ends. CDR3 length: 15 residues. CDR3 loop: CASRLPRSGANVLTF. DNA of the CDR3: TGCGCCAGCAGACTACCGAGATCTGGGGCCAACGTCCTGACTTTC.

The rearrangement uses TRBV7-3 and TRBJ2-2; D possibly corresponds to TRBD1 (7 bases). With 5 bases removed from V and 4 bases from J, the gap between germline ends came to 14 bases. The CDR3 consists of 15 residues. CDR1 is SGHTA and CDR2 is FQGTGA in the germline V gene. The CDR3 sequence: CASSPRQGGTGELFF. In DNA, the CDR3 is TGTGCCAGCAGCCCCCGACAGGGAGGCACCGGGGAGCTGTTTTTT. Complete variable domain (other parts from reference TRBV7-3 and TRBJ2-2): GAGVSQTPSNKVTEKGKYVELRCDPISGHTALYWYRQSLGQGPEFLIYFQGTGAADDSGLPNDRFFAVRPEGSVSTLKIQRTERGDSAVYLCASSPRQGGTGELFFGEGSRLTVL.

J is TRBJ2-2 and V is TRBV20-1; TRBD2 might be the D (6 bases). CDR1 and CDR2 from the germline V gene are DFQATT and SNEGSKA (reference sequence). Between the trimmed V and J ends, which lost 3 bases and 7 bases, there was a span of 15 bases. The CDR3 length is 14 residues. Here the CDR3 reads CSASGASEVGELFF. For the CDR3, the DNA is TGCAGTGCTAGTGGGGCTAGCGAGGTCGGGGAGCTGTTTTTT.

The chain has TRBV5-1 and TRBJ1-6; TRBD1 matches at 9 bases. Germline loops: CDR1 SGHRS, CDR2 YFSETQ. This CDR3 contains 18 residues. V lost 0 bases, J lost 3 bases, and 7 bases stayed unmatched. CDR3 sequence reads: CASSLALQGAGYNSPLHF. CDR3 sequence (DNA): TGCGCCAGCAGCTTGGCCCTACAGGGGGCAGGCTATAATTCACCCCTCCACTTT. The full variable domain, in which reference TRBV5-1 and TRBJ1-6 provide the parts outside the CDR3, is KAGVTQTPRYLIKTRGQQVTLSCSPISGHRSVSWYQQTPGQGLQFLFEYFSETQRNKGNFPGRFSGRQFSNSRSEMNVSTLELGDSALYLCASSLALQGAGYNSPLHFGNGTRLTVT.

The J gene is TRBJ2-1, the V gene TRBV30; 7 bases are a match to TRBD1. CDR1 is GTSNPN and CDR2 is SVGIG in the germline V gene (reference sequence). V lost 4 bases, J lost 9 bases, and 12 bases stayed unmatched. This CDR3 spans 14 amino acids. CDR3 amino acids: CAWTASAPGGEQFF. The CDR3 nucleotides read TGTGCCTGGACCGCGTCAGCCCCAGGGGGTGAGCAGTTCTTC.

V and J are TRBV24-1 and TRBJ2-3; the D gene is possibly TRBD1 (6 bases). V was clipped by 4 bases and J by 4 bases, with 14 bases between them. Germline CDR1 KGHDR, CDR2 SFDVKD. The CDR3 sequence is 15 residues long. This CDR3 is CATSDPRQVPDTQYF. In nucleotides, the CDR3 is TGTGCCACCAGTGACCCAAGACAGGTCCCAGATACGCAGTATTTT.

This sequence joins TRBV6-6 and TRBJ2-2; D perhaps matches TRBD1 (5 bases). This CDR3 is 14 amino acids long. CDR1 and CDR2 from the germline V gene are MNHNY and SVGAGI (reference sequence). V lost 2 bases to trimming and J lost 3 bases, with 7 bases between them. In DNA, the CDR3 is TGTGCCAGCAGTTACGACAGACACACCGGGGAGCTGTTTTTT. Translation gives CASSYDRHTGELFF.

In the case of this clone: The junction does not match germline at one end; this may be a read error. The chain uses TRBV30 and TRBJ2-2; D remains ambiguous. CDR3 length: 14 amino acids. Germline lookup yields CDR1 GTSNPN and CDR2 SVGIG (reference sequence). The DNA for the CDR3 is TGTGCCTGGAGTGTTGTAAGGAACAGCGGGGAGCTGTTTTTT. Translation: CAWSVVRNSGELFF.

The chain links TRBV5-5 to TRBJ2-7, with a possible D match to TRBD1 (5 bases). CDR1 is SGHKS and CDR2 is YYEKEE in the germline V gene (reference sequence). The V end was cut by 1 base, the J end by 2 bases, with 7 bases between. The CDR3 has 13 amino acids. The CDR3 DNA reads as TGTGCCAGCAGCTTGACAGGCACCTACGAGCAGTACTTC. Translation: CASSLTGTYEQYF.